This record concerns one T cell receptor (beta chain) sequence. The sample originates from a study of blood T cell repertoires in COVID-19. This CDR3 is 14 amino acids long. CDR1 and CDR2 from the germline V gene are SGHVS and FNYEAQ. V was shortened by 5 bases and J by 3 bases, with 11 bases between the two germline ends. In the authors' workflow: Using reference gene primer amplification, nucleated cell counts were estimated. Data came from immunoSEQ multiplex PCR; TCRdb stores just in-frame clones and leaves some out. V and J calls and clone size come straight from that table; D and trimming were deduced from the DNA. The sample comprises 200,000 to 250,000 clones, 70% to 90% of which are singletons, and less than 3.5% rests with the top ten.

The material sequenced was peripheral blood. This rearrangement joins TRBV7-6 to TRBJ1-3, with D perhaps TRBD1 (5 bases). This clonotype was obtained from a young man with COVID-19, enrolled during active disease. In DNA form, the CDR3 reads TGTGCCAGCAGCCCGACAGCCTTTGGAAACACCATATATTTT. Protein sequence: CASSPTAFGNTIYF. The complete variable domain, with remaining parts taken from reference TRBV7-6 and TRBJ1-3, reads GAGVSQSPRYKVTKRGQDVALRCDPISGHVSLYWYRQALGQGPEFLTYFNYEAQQDKSGLPNDRFSAERPEGSISTLTIQRTEQRDSAMYRCASSPTAFGNTIYFGEGSWLTVV.